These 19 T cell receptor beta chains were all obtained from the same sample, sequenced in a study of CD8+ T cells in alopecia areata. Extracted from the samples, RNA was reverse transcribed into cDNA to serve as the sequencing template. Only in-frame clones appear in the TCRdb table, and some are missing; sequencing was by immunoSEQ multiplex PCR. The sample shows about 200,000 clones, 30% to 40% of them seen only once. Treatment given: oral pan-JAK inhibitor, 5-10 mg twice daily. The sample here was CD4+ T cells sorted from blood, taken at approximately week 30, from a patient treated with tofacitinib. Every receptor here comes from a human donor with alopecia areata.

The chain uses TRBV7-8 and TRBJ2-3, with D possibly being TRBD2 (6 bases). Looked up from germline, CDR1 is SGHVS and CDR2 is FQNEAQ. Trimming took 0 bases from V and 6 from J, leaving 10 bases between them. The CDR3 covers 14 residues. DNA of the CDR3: TGTGCCAGCAGCTTAGCATCGGGGAGGGATACGCAGTATTTT. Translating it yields CASSLASGRDTQYF. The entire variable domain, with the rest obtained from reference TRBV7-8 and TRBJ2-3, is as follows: GAGVSQSPRYKVAKRGQDVALRCDPISGHVSLFWYQQALGQGPEFLTYFQNEAQLDKSGLPSDRFFAERPEGSVSTLKIQRTQQEDSAVYLCASSLASGRDTQYFGPGTRLTVL.

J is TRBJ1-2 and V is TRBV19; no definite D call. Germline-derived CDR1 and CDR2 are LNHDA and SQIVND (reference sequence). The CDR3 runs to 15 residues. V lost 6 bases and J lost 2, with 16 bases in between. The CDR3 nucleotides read TGTGCCAGTAGCCGAGGGCCGACCCTCAACTATGGCTACACCTTC. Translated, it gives CASSRGPTLNYGYTF.

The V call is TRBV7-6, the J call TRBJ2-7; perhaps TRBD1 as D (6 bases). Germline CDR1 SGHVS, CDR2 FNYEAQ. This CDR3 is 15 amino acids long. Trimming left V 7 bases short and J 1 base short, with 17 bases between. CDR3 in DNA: TGTGCCAGCACCAAGGGGGTCGGGTATTCCTACGAGCAGTACTTC. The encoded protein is CASTKGVGYSYEQYF.

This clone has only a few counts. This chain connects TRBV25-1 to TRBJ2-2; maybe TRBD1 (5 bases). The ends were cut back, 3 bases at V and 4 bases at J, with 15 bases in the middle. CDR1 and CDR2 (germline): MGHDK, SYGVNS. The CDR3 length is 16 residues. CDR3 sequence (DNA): TGTGCCAGCAGTGATTTAAAGGGGAAGGGCACCGGGGAGCTGTTTTTT. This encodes CASSDLKGKGTGELFF.

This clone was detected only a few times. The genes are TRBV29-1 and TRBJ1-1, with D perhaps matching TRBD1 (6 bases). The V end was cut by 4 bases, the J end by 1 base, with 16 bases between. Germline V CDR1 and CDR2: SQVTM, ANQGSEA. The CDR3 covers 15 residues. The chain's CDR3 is CSVAKMDSPNTEAFF. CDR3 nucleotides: TGCAGCGTTGCTAAAATGGACAGCCCGAACACTGAAGCTTTCTTT.

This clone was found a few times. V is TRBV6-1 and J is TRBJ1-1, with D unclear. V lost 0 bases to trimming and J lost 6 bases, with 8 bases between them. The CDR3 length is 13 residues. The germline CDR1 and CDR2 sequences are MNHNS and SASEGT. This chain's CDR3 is CASSEAAGAEAFF. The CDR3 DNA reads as TGTGCCAGCAGTGAAGCTGCCGGAGCTGAAGCTTTCTTT.

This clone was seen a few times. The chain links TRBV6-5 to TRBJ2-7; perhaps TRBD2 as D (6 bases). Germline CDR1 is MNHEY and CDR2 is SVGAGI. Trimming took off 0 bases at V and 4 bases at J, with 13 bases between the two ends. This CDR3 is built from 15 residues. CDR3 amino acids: CASSYSKLAGYEQYF. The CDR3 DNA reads TGTGCCAGCAGTTACTCGAAACTAGCCGGTTACGAGCAGTACTTC.

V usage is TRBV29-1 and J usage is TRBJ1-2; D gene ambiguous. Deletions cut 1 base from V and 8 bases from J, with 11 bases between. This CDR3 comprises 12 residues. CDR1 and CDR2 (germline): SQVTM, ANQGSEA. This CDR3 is CSVEGGGGGYTF. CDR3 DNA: TGCAGCGTTGAAGGCGGCGGAGGGGGCTACACCTTC.

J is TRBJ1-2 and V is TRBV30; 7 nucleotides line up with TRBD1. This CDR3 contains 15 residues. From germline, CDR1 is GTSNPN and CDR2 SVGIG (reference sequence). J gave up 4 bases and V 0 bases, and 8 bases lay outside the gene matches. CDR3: CAWSVRGGLSYGYTF. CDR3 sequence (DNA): TGTGCCTGGAGTGTACGAGGGGGCTTGAGCTATGGCTACACCTTC.

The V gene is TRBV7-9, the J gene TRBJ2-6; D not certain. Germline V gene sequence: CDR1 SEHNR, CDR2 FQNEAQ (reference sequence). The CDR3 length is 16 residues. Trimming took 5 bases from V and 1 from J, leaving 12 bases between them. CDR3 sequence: CASSRNTASGANVLTF. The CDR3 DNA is TGTGCCAGCAGCCGCAATACAGCATCTGGGGCCAACGTCCTGACTTTC.

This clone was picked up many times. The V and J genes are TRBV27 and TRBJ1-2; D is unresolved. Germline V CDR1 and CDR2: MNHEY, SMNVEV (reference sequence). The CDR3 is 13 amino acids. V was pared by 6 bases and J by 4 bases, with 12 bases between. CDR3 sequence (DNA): TGTGCCAGCAGAGACGGACGGATCTATGGCTACACCTTC. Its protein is CASRDGRIYGYTF.

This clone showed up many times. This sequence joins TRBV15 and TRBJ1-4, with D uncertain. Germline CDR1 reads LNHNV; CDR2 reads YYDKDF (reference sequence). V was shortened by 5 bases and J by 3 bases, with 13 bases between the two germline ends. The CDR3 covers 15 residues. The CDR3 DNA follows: TGTGCCACCAGCCCTCGTCTCGAATCTAATGAAAAACTGTTTTTT. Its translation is CATSPRLESNEKLFF.

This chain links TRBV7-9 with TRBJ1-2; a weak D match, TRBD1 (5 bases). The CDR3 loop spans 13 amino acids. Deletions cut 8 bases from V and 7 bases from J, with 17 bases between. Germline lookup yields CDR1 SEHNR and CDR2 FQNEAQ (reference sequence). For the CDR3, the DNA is TGTGCCAGCGAACCCCGAGACAGAGTTGGCTACACCTTC. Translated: CASEPRDRVGYTF. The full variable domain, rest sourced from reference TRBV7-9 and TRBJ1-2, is DTGVSQNPRHKITKRGQNVTFRCDPISEHNRLYWYRQTLGQGPEFLTYFQNEAQLEKSRLLSDRFSAERPKGSFSTLEIQRTEQGDSAMYLCASEPRDRVGYTFGSGTRLTVV.

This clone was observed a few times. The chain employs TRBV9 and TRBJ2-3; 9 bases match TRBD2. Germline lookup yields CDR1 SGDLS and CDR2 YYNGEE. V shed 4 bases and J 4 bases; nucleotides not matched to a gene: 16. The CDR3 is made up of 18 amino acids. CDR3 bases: TGTGCCAGCAGCCCTCATACCTCCTCCGGGACTAGCCCAGATACGCAGTATTTT. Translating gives CASSPHTSSGTSPDTQYF.

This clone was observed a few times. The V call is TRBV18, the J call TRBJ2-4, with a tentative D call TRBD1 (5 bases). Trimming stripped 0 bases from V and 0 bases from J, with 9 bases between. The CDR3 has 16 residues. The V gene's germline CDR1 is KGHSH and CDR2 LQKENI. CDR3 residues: CASSPPAGLAKNIQYF. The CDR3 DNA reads TGTGCCAGCTCACCACCGGCAGGGCTAGCCAAAAACATTCAGTACTTC.

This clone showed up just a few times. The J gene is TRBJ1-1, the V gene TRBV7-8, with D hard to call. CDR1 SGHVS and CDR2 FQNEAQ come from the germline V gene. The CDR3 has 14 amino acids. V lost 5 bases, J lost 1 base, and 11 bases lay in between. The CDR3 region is CASSKAPGNTEAFF. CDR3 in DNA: TGTGCCAGCAGCAAGGCCCCGGGGAACACTGAAGCTTTCTTT.

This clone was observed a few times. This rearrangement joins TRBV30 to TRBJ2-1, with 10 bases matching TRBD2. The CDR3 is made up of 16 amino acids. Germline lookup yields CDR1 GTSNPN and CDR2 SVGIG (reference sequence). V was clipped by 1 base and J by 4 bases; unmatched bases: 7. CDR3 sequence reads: CAWSAKSSGSYNEQFF. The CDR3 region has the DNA TGTGCCTGGAGTGCGAAGTCTAGCGGGAGTTACAATGAGCAGTTCTTC.

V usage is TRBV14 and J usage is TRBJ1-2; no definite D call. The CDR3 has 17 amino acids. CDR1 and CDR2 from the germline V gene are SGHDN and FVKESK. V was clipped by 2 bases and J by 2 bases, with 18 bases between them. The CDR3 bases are TGTGCCAGCAGCCAATCATCTGGCTCCTCACTCAACTATGGCTACACCTTC. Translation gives CASSQSSGSSLNYGYTF.

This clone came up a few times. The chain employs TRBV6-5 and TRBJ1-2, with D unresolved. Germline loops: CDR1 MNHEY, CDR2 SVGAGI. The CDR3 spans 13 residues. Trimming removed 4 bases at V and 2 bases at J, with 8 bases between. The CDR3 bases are TGTGCCAGCAGTTCGGACCCGAACTATGGCTACACCTTC. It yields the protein CASSSDPNYGYTF.